This TCR beta chain was sequenced for a study of T cells in Graves' hyperthyroidism and ophthalmopathy. Regions amplified from RNA transcripts were the TCR beta CDR3 regions. HTBI primers were the set used in a first-round RT-PCR of the TCR CDR3. From the multiplex PCR reads, TCRdb called clonotypes with MiXCR, one entry per CDR3 protein. Seen here are some 150,000 distinct CDR3 sequences, approximately 24% observed once, and the top ten hold 60% to 70%. Regarding this clonotype: Its antigen is still unknown.

Investigators excluded patients with uncontrolled infection, other autoimmune disease, pregnancy or lactation. V shed 6 bases and J 0 bases; nucleotides not matched to a gene: 3. This CDR3 comprises 14 residues. CDR1 and CDR2 (germline): MDHEN, SYDVKM. Study-wide results and limits: The blood repertoire included most of the expanded thyroid clonotypes above 0.001.

The sequence derives from a woman in her forties or fifties with Graves' hyperthyroidism that later progressed to Graves' ophthalmopathy. This chain connects TRBV28 to TRBJ2-7; 9 nucleotides match TRBD2. The specimen sequenced was blood. The CDR3 coding sequence is TGTGCCAGCAGGCCAGCGGGAGGCTCCTACGAGCAGTACTTC. Translated, it gives CASRPAGGSYEQYF.